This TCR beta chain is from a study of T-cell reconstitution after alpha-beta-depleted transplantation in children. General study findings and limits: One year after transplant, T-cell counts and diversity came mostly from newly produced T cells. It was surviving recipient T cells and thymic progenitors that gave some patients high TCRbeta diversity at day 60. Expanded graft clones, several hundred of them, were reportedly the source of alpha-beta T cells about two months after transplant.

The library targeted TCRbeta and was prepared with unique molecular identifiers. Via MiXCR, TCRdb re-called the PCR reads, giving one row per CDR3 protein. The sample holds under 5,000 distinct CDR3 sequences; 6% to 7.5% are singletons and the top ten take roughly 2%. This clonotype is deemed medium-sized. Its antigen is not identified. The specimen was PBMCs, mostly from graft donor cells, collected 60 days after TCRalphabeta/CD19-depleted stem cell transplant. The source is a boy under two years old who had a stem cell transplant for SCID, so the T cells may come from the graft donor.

CDR3 residues: CASSLQGSRKNQPQHF. The DNA for the CDR3 is TGTGCCAGCAGCCTACAGGGAAGTAGGAAAAATCAGCCCCAGCATTTT. V gene TRBV5-5 combines with J gene TRBJ1-5; maybe TRBD1 (6 bases). CDR3 length equals 16 residues. Trimming left V 4 bases short and J 4 bases short, with 18 bases between. Germline CDR1 is SGHKS and CDR2 is YYEKEE (reference sequence). Filled out from reference TRBV5-5 and TRBJ1-5, the complete variable domain reads DAGVTQSPTHLIKTRGQQVTLRCSPISGHKSVSWYQQVLGQGPQFIFQYYEKEERGRGNFPDRFSARQFPNYSSELNVNALLLGDSALYLCASSLQGSRKNQPQHFGDGTRLSIL.